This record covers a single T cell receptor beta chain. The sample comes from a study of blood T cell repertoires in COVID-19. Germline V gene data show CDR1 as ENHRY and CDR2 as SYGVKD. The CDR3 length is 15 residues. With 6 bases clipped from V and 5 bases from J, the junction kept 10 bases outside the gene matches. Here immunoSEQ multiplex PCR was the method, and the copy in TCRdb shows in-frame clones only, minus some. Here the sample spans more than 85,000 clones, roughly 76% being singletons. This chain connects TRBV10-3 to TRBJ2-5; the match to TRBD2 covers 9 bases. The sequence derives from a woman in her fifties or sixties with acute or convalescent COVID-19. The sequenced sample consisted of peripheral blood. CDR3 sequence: CAIRDQAGGGETQYF. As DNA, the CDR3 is TGTGCCATCAGGGATCAAGCGGGGGGCGGGGAGACCCAGTACTTC.